The clone carrying this T cell receptor beta chain was counted many times. Graves' hyperthyroidism showing no ophthalmopathy progression within 18 months was considered stable. Researchers barred patients who had uncontrolled infection, other autoimmune disease, pregnancy or lactation. For the diagnoses, clinical symptoms, serum thyroxine and TRAb, thyroid ultrasound and orbital computed tomography were used. It was 10 ml of fresh peripheral blood that supplied the PBMCs. CDR1 and CDR2 (germline): SGHTS, YDEGEE. V dropped 3 bases and J dropped 5 bases, with 11 bases sitting between them. CDR3 length: 13 residues. This sample is part of a study of T cells in Graves' hyperthyroidism and ophthalmopathy. Amplification yielded TCR beta CDR3 regions, with RNA transcripts as the source. When the TCR CDR3 underwent first-round RT-PCR, the HTBI primer set was used. One entry per CDR3 protein, called by TCRdb with MiXCR from the multiplex PCR reads. The sample lists 470,000 or so distinct CDR3 sequences, more than 20% occurring once.

The chain employs TRBV5-8 and TRBJ1-2; D unresolved. Sample: blood. This clonotype was obtained from a man aged 18 to 29 with Graves' hyperthyroidism. The CDR3 nucleotides are TGTGCCAGCAGCTCGCCGGGATATTATGGCTACACCTTC. Encoded protein: CASSSPGYYGYTF.